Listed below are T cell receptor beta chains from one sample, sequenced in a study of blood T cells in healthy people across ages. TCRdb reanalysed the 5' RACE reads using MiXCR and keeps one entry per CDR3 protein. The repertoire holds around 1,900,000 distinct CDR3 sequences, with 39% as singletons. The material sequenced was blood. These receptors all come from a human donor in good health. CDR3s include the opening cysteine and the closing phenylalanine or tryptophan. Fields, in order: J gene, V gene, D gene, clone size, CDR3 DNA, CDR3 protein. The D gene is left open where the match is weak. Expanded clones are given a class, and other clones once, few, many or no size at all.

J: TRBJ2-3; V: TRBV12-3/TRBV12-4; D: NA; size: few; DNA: TGTGCCAGCAGTTTAGGTTCGGTTCCAGATACGCAGTATTTT; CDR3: CASSLGSVPDTQYF
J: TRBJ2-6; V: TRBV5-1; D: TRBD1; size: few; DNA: TGCGCCAGCAGTCCTCGGGACAGTGGAGCCTCTGGGGCCAACGTCCTGACTTTC; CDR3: CASSPRDSGASGANVLTF
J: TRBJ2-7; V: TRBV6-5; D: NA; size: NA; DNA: TGTGCCAGCAGTGGGGGGGACAGTCGGTACGAGCAGTACTTC; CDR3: CASSGGDSRYEQYF
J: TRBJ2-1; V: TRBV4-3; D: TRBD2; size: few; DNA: TGCGCCAGCAGCCAAGAAGTGTTAAGCGGGGGAATGTTCTTC; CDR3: CASSQEVLSGGMFF
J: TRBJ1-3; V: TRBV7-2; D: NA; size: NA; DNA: TGTGCCAGCAGCCTCCGTGGGGACACCATATATTTT; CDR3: CASSLRGDTIYF
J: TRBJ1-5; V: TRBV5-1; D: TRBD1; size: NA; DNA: TGCGCCAGCAGCTTGGAGGGACAGTCAAGGGATCAGCCCCAGCATTTT; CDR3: CASSLEGQSRDQPQHF
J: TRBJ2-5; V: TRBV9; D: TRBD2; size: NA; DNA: TGTGCCAGCAGCCCAGTGAGCGGGGGTTACCAAGAGACCCAGTACTTC; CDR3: CASSPVSGGYQETQYF
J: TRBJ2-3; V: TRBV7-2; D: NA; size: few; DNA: TGTGCCAGCAGCTTAATGACTAGTGATGATACGCAGTATTTT; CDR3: CASSLMTSDDTQYF
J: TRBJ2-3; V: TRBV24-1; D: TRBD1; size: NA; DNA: TGTGCCACTGGACAGGGGGCGGTAGATACGCAGTATTTT; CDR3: CATGQGAVDTQYF
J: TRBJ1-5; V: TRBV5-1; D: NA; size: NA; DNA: TGCGCCAGCAGCTCGGACGCCGATCAGCCCCAGCATTTT; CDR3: CASSSDADQPQHF
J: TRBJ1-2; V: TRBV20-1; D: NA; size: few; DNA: TGCAGTGCTAGATCTACAAGGAACTATGGCTACACCTTC; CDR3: CSARSTRNYGYTF
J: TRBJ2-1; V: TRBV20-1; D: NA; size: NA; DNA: TGCAGTGCAACGGACCTCCCCGTTCCCCCTTACAATGAGCAGTTCTTC; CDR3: CSATDLPVPPYNEQFF
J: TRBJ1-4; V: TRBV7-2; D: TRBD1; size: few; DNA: TGTGCCAGCAGCTCCGGGACAGGGGGTCAAAAACTGTTTTTT; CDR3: CASSSGTGGQKLFF
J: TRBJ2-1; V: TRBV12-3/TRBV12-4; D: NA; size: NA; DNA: TGTGCCAGCAGTTTAGCAGGGTCCTACAATGCGCAGTTCTTC; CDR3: CASSLAGSYNAQFF
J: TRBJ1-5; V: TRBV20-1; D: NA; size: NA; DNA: TGCAGTGCGATCACACGAATTAATAGCAATCAGCCCCAGCATTTT; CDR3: CSAITRINSNQPQHF
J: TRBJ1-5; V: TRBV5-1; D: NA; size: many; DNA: TGCGCCAGCAGCTTGTGGGGGGGGAGCAATCAGCCCCAGCATTTT; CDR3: CASSLWGGSNQPQHF
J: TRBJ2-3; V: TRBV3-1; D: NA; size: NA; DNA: TGTGCCAGCAGCCCGGGGGAAGGGCCGACAGATACGCAGTATTTT; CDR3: CASSPGEGPTDTQYF
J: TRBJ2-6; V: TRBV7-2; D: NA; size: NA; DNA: TGTGCCAGCAGCCCAAGGAGCTCTGGGGCCAACGTCCGGACTTTC; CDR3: CASSPRSSGANVRTF
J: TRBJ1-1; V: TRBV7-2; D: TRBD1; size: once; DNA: TGTGCCAGCAGCCTACAGGGGGCGCACACTGAAGCTTTCTTT; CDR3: CASSLQGAHTEAFF
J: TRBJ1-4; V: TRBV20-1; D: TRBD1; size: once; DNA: TGCAGTGCTAGAATCTGGGGACAGGGAAAGGGTGAAAAACTGTTTTTT; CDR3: CSARIWGQGKGEKLFF
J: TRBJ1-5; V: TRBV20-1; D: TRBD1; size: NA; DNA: TGCAGTGCCAGAAAACCCACAGGGGGAGGAATTCAGCCCCTGCATTTT; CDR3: CSARKPTGGGIQPLHF
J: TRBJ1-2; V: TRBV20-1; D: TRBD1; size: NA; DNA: TGCAGTGCTAGAGGGGCCTGGGGACAGGGGGCGATTGGCTACACCTTC; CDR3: CSARGAWGQGAIGYTF
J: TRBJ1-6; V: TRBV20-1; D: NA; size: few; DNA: TGCAGTGCTAGAGATCGGCGCCAGGGGAATTCACCCCTCCACTTT; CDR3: CSARDRRQGNSPLHF
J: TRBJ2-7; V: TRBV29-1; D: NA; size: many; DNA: TGCAGCGTGACCTATGGCATCGACGAGCAGTACTTC; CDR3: CSVTYGIDEQYF
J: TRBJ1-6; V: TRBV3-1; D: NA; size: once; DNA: TGTGCCAGCAGCCAAGAGGCTGGCCCGGTGGGTTCACCCCTCCACTTT; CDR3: CASSQEAGPVGSPLHF
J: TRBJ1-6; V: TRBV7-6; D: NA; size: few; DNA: TGTGCCAGCAGCGACAGTAATCCACCCCTCCACTTT; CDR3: CASSDSNPPLHF
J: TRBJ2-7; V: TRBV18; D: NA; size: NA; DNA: TGTGCCAGTACACCTACGGCAGGGTCGGCCGAGCAGTACTTC; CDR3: CASTPTAGSAEQYF
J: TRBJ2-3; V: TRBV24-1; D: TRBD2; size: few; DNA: TGTGCCACCAGTGGCGAGGCTAGCGGGGGGACCTATACAGATACGCAGTATTTT; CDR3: CATSGEASGGTYTDTQYF
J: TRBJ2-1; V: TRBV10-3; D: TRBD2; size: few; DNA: TGTGCCATCAGTATTCCACTAGCGGGGAAAGGGAATGAGCAGTTCTTC; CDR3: CAISIPLAGKGNEQFF
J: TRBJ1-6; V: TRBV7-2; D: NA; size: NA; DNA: TGTGCCAGCAGCTTAGCAGGGGGAGGGTTACCCCTCCACTTT; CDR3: CASSLAGGGLPLHF
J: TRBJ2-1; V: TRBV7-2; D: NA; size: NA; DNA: TGTGCCAGCAGCTTAGTAGGGGAGGACAGCCCCTACGAACAGTTCTTC; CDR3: CASSLVGEDSPYEQFF
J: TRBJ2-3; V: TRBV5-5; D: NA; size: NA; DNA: TGTGCCAGCAGCTTGCAGGGGAAAGATACGCAGTATTTT; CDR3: CASSLQGKDTQYF
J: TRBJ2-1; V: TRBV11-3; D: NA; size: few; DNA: TGTGCCAGCAGTTTCTCGGACACCAACAATGAGCAGTTCTTC; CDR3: CASSFSDTNNEQFF
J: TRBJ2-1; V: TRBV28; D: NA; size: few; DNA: TGTGCCAGCAGTTCACAGGGAGGTGAGGACAATGAGCAGTTCTTC; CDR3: CASSSQGGEDNEQFF
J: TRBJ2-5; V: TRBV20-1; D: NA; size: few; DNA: TGCAGTGCTAGAACAGTAGGGACCCAGTACTTC; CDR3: CSARTVGTQYF
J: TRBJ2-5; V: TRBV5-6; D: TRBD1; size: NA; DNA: TGTGCCAGCAGCTTGGCCGTAGGGGGCGTGGAGACCCAGTACTTC; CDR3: CASSLAVGGVETQYF
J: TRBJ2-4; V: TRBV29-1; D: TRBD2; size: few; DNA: TGCGGGGGGGAGGGCCCAGCCAAAAACATTCAGTACTTC; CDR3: CGGEGPAKNIQYF
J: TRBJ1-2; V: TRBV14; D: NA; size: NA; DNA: TGTGCCAGCAGCCATCTGGGGGGCGATGTCTATGGCTACACCTTC; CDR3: CASSHLGGDVYGYTF
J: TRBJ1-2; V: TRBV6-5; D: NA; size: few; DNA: TGTGCCAGCAGTTACAGGGAGGCGAACTATGGCTACACCTTC; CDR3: CASSYREANYGYTF
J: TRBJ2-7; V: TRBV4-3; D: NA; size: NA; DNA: TGCGCCAGCAGCCAAGATCATGGACCCTACGAGCAGTACTTC; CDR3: CASSQDHGPYEQYF
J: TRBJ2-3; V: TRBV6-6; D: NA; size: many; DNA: TGTGCCAGCACCCCAACCACAGATACGCAGTATTTT; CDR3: CASTPTTDTQYF
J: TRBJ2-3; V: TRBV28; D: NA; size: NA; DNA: TGTGCCAGCAGTTTATGGGGGACTTGGGGCGGGTCAGATAACACAGATACGCAGTATTTT; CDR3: CASSLWGTWGGSDNTDTQYF
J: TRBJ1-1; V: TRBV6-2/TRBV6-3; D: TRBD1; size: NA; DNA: TGTGCCAGCAGTAGGACAGGGTTGGGGACTGAAGCTTTCTTT; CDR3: CASSRTGLGTEAFF
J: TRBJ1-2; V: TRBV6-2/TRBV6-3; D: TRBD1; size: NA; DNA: TGTGCCAGCACCTCTCGGACAGGGGCGGATGGCTACACCTTC; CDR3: CASTSRTGADGYTF
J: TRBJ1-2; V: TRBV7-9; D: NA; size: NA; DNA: TGTGCCAGCAGTACCGGGACATTCACCTATGGCTACACCTTC; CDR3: CASSTGTFTYGYTF
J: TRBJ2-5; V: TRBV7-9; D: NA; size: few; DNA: TGTGCCAGCAGCGAGTCATACCAAGAGACCCAGTACTTC; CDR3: CASSESYQETQYF
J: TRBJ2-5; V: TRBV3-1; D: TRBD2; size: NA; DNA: TGTGCCAGCAGCCAAGAGTATCGGGAGGGCCCAGAGACCCAGTACTTC; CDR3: CASSQEYREGPETQYF
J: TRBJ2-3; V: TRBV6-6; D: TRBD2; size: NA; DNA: TGTGCCAGCACCCCACGAGATAGCGGGGGGGACACAGATACGCAGTATTTT; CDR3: CASTPRDSGGDTDTQYF
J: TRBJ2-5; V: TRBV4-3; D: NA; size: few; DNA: TGCGCCAGCAGCCAAGAGGAGCGGAGAGGGACCCAGTACTTC; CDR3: CASSQEERRGTQYF
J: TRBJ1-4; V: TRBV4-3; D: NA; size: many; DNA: TGCGCCAGCAGCCAAGACCTCGCCTATAATGAAAAACTGTTTTTT; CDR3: CASSQDLAYNEKLFF
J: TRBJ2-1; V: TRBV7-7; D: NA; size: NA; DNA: TGTGCTAGCAGCCCTATAGCCGGTGAGCAGTTCTTC; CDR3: CASSPIAGEQFF
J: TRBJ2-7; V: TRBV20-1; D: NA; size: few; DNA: TGCAGTGCTAGGGCAGGGGAGGACTACGAGCAGTACTTC; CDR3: CSARAGEDYEQYF
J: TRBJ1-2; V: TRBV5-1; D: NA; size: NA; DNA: TGCGCCAGCAGTGGGACTACCGGTCCCTATGGCTACACCTTC; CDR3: CASSGTTGPYGYTF
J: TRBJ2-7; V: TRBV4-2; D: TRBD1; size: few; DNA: TGTGCCAGCAGCCTTGGCCGGGGGACAGGTTCCTACGAGCAGTACTTC; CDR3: CASSLGRGTGSYEQYF
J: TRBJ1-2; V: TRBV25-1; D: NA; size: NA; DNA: TGTGCCAGCAGCTCGAGTTGGCAGGGCTACACCTTC; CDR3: CASSSSWQGYTF
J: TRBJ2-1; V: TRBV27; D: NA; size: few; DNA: TGTGCCAGCGGTCCGGGCTCCTACAATGAGCAGTTCTTC; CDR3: CASGPGSYNEQFF
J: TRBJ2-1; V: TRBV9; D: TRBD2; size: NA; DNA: TGTGCCAGCAGCGTAGGGACTAGCGGGGGACGGGAGCAGTTCTTC; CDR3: CASSVGTSGGREQFF
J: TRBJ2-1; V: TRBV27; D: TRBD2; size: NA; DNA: TGTGCCAGCAGTTTAAGACTAGCGAGGTGGAGCAATGAGCAGTTCTTC; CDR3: CASSLRLARWSNEQFF